This T cell receptor beta chain is drawn from a study of OX40 agonist ivuxolimab in advanced cancers. Study summary: Clinicians treated patients with ivuxolimab, an agonistic anti-OX40 (CD134) antibody. Study results and limitations: CD4+ and CD8+ blood T cells expanded clonally by week 6 at 0.1 to 3.0 mg/kg.

TCRdb's table, derived via immunoSEQ multiplex PCR, lists solely in-frame clones and lacks some. The sample has 11,000 or so clones, approximately 87% seen once. The V end lost 1 base, the J end lost 7 bases, and 7 bases lay between the germline ends. The CDR3 runs to 12 residues. The germline gives CDR1 SGHNT, CDR2 YENEEA. Concerning this clone: Its cognate antigen is unknown.

The rearrangement joins TRBV11-3 to TRBJ2-5; D ambiguous. The clonotype comes from an adult with an advanced solid tumor such as melanoma, head and neck, liver or kidney cancer. This material consisted of CD4+ or CD8+ T cells sorted from blood, taken in a trial of the OX40 agonist ivuxolimab. The CDR3 nucleotides read TGTGCCAGCAGCTTAGCCGAAAGGACCCAGTACTTC. This encodes CASSLAERTQYF.